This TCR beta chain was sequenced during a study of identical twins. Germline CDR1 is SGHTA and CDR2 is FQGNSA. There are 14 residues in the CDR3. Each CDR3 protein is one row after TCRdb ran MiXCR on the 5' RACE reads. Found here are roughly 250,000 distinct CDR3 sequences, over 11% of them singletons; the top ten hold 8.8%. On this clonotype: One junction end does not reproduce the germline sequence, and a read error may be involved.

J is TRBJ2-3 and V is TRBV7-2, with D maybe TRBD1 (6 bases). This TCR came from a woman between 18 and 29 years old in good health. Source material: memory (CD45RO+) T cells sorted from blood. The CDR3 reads CASSHPGPGDTQSF. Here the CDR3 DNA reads TGTGCCAGCAGCCACCCGGGGCCAGGGGATACGCAGTCTTTT.